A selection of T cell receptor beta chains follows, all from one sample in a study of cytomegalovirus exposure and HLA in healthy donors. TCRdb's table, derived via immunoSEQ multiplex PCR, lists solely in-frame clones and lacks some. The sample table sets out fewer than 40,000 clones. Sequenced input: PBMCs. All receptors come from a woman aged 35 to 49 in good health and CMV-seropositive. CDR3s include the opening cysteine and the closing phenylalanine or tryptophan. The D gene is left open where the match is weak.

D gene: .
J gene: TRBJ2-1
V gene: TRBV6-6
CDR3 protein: CASSYHPGGSYNEQFF
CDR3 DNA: TGTGCCAGCAGTTACCACCCTGGCGGCTCCTACAATGAGCAGTTCTTC

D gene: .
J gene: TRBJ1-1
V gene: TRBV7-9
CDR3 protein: CASRAGTPNTEAFF
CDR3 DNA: TGTGCCAGCAGAGCCGGGACACCAAACACTGAAGCTTTCTTT

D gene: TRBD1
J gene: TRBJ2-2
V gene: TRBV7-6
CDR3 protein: CASSLPADRGAGELFF
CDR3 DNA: TGTGCCAGCAGCTTGCCGGCCGACAGGGGTGCCGGGGAGCTGTTTTTT

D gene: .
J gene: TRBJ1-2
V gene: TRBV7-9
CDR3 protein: CASTYTSTVLGYTF
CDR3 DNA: TGTGCCAGCACCTATACCTCGACAGTTCTCGGCTACACCTTC

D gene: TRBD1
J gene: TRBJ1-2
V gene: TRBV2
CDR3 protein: CASRMRQGVYGYTF
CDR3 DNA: TGTGCCAGCAGGATGAGACAGGGGGTCTATGGCTACACCTTC

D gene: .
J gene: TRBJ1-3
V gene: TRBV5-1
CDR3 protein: CASSLYGGSSLATSGNTIYF
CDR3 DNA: TGCGCCAGCAGCTTGTATGGTGGGAGCTCCCTGGCCACGTCTGGAAACACCATATATTTT

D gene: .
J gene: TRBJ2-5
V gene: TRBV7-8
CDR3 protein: CASSTSQQETQYF
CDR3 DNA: TGTGCCAGCAGCACTAGTCAACAAGAGACCCAGTACTTC

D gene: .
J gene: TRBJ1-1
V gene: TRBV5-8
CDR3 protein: CASSLRSGLNTEAFF
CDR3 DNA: TGTGCCAGCAGCTTGCGGTCAGGGCTGAACACTGAAGCTTTCTTT

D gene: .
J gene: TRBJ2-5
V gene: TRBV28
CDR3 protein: CASSWAGKKETQYF
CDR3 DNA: TGTGCCAGCAGTTGGGCAGGGAAAAAAGAGACCCAGTACTTC

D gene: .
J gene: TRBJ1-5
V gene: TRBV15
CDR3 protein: CATSRAGIAQPQHF
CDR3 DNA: TGTGCCACCAGCAGAGCAGGGATCGCTCAGCCCCAGCATTTT

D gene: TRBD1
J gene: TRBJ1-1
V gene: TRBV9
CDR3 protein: CASSPRTGTNTEAFF
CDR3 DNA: TGTGCCAGCAGCCCCCGGACAGGGACGAACACTGAAGCTTTCTTT

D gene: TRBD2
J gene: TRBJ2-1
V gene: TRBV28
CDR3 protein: CASSAYPATSGHDNEQFF
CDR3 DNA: TGTGCCAGCAGTGCTTACCCGGCTACTAGCGGGCACGACAATGAGCAGTTCTTC

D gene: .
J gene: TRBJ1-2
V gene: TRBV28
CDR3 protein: CASSLIAGPGYTF
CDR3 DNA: TGTGCCAGCAGTTTGATCGCGGGGCCTGGCTACACCTTC

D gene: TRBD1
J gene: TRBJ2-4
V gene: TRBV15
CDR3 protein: CATSRETRTGLMF
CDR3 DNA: TGTGCCACCAGCAGAGAAACTAGGACAGGGTTGATGTTC

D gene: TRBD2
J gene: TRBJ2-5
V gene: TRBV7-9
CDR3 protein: CASSLAAGLIETQYF
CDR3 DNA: TGTGCCAGCAGCTTAGCGGCGGGACTAATAGAGACCCAGTACTTC

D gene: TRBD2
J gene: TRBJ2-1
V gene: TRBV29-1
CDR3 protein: CSVDIAGTYNEQFF
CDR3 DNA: TGCAGCGTTGATATAGCGGGTACCTACAATGAGCAGTTCTTC

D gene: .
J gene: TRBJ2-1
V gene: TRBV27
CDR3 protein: CASSVGRYNEQFF
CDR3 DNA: TGTGCCAGCAGCGTCGGTCGGTACAATGAGCAGTTCTTC

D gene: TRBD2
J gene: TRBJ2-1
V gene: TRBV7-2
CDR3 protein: CASRWEGTSGSYEQFF
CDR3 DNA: TGTGCCAGCCGTTGGGAGGGGACTAGCGGGAGTTATGAGCAGTTCTTC

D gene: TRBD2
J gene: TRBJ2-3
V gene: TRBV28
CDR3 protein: CASSLGLAESTDTQYF
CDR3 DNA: TGTGCCAGCAGCTTGGGACTAGCGGAATCCACAGATACGCAGTATTTT

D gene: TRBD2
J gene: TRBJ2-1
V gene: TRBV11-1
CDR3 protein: CASSLGLAGYNEQFF
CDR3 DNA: TGTGCCAGCAGCTTGGGACTAGCGGGATACAATGAGCAGTTCTTC

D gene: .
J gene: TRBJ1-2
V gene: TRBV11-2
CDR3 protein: CASSQAGRGYTF
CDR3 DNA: TGTGCCAGCAGCCAGGCGGGGCGGGGCTACACCTTC

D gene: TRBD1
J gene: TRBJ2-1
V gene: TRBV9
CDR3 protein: CASSVEGGQVLREQFF
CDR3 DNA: TGTGCCAGCAGCGTAGAGGGGGGACAGGTCCTACGAGAGCAGTTCTTC

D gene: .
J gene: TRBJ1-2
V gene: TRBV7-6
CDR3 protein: CASSLETGLGGYTF
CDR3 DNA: TGTGCCAGCAGCTTAGAAACAGGGTTGGGTGGCTACACCTTC

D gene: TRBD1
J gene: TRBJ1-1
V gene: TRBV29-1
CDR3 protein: CSVLPTGDEAFF
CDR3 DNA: TGCAGCGTCCTACCGACAGGGGATGAAGCTTTCTTT

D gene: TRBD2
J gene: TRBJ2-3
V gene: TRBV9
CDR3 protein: CASSVAGGTTSTDTQYF
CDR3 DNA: TGTGCCAGCAGCGTAGCGGGGGGGACAACTTCCACAGATACGCAGTATTTT

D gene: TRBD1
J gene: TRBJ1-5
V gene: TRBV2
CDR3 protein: CASSGRQGGYSNQPQHF
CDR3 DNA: TGTGCCAGCAGTGGCAGACAGGGGGGGTATAGCAATCAGCCCCAGCATTTT

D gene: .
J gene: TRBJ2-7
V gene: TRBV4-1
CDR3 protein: CASRRQQGSSYEQYF
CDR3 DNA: TGCGCCAGCAGACGACAACAGGGTAGCTCCTACGAGCAGTACTTC

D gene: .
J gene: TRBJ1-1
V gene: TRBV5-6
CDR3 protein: CASSLAAGYEAFF
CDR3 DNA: TGTGCCAGCAGCTTGGCTGCCGGGTATGAAGCTTTCTTT

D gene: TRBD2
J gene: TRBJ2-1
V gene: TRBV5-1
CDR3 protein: CASSLAVGGAENEQFF
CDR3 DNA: TGCGCCAGCAGCTTGGCCGTCGGGGGGGCTGAGAATGAGCAGTTCTTC

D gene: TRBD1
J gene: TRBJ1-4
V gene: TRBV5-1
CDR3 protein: CASSLGDRGFNNEGLFF
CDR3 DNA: TGCGCCAGCAGCTTGGGGGACAGGGGATTTAATAATGAAGGACTGTTTTTT

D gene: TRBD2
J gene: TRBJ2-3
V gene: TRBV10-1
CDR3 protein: CASTRGLAGPDTQYF
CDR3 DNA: TGCGCCAGCACGCGAGGACTAGCCGGGCCAGATACGCAGTATTTT

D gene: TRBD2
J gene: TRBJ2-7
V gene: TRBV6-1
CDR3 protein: CASSEAAGVNYEQYF
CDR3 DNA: TGTGCCAGCAGTGAAGCGGCGGGGGTAAATTACGAGCAGTACTTC

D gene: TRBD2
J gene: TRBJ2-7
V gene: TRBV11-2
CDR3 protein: CASSWQGLAGWYEQYF
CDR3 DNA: TGTGCCAGCAGTTGGCAGGGACTAGCGGGGTGGTACGAGCAGTACTTC

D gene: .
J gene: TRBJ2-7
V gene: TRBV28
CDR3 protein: CASSSAWMELGEQYF
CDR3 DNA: TGTGCCAGCAGTTCCGCCTGGATGGAGTTGGGCGAGCAGTACTTC

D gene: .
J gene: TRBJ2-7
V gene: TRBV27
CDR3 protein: CASSLGQPFYEQYF
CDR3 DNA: TGTGCCAGCAGTTTAGGACAGCCCTTTTACGAGCAGTACTTC

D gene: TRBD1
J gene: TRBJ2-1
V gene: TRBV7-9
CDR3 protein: CASSDRGTGRESEQFF
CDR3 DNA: TGTGCCAGCAGTGACCGGGGGACAGGGAGGGAGAGTGAGCAGTTCTTC

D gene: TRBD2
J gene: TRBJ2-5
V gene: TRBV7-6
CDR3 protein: CASSLGAGGKETQYF
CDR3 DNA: TGTGCCAGCAGCTTAGGAGCGGGAGGAAAAGAGACCCAGTACTTC

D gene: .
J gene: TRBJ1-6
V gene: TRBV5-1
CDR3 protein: CASSAAYNESPLHF
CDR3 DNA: TGCGCCAGCAGCGCGGCTTACAATGAGTCACCCCTCCACTTT

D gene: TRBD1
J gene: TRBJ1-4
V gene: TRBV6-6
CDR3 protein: CASSYSDRGHEKLFF
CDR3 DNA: TGTGCCAGCAGTTACTCGGACAGGGGGCACGAAAAACTGTTTTTT

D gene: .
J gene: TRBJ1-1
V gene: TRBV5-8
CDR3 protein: CASSTRGTFMNTEAFF
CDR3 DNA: TGTGCCAGCAGCACGAGGGGGACATTTATGAACACTGAAGCTTTCTTT